This TCR beta chain was found in a study of T cells in localized non-small cell lung cancer. Generated by immunoSEQ multiplex PCR, the TCRdb table keeps only in-frame clones and is missing some. This table has tens of thousands of clones, approximately 94% appearing once. Notes on this clone: Its matching antigen is unknown.

Germline assignment: CDR1 MNHEY and CDR2 SMNVEV (reference sequence). This CDR3 contains 16 residues. Trimming cost V 5 bases and J 2 bases; bases outside gene matches: 10. Whole-study findings and limits: Heterogeneity is still possible, as just one tumor region was sequenced. Adjacent lung had a median roughly 53 of the 100 largest tumor clones. Peak T cell clonality was found in uninvolved adjacent lung, exceeding tumor.

This chain uses TRBV27 with TRBJ2-7; 9 bases agree with TRBD1. This clonotype originated in a woman between 40 and 69 years old with stage I lung adenocarcinoma. The sample consisted of peripheral blood, taken before any cancer treatment. DNA of the CDR3: TGTGCCAGCAGTCCCCTGGACAGGGGTGGCACCTACGAGCAGTACTTC. It encodes CASSPLDRGGTYEQYF.